This T cell receptor (beta chain) was found in a study of shared clonotypes between healthy human individuals. Methods used by the authors: Filtering differed because ImmunoSEQ produced junction-only sequences that carried no quality scores. Only in-frame clones appear in the TCRdb table, and some are missing; sequencing was by immunoSEQ multiplex PCR. Clonal size and the V and J genes are those of that table, whereas D and trimming came from the DNA. This repertoire shows about 2.4 million clones, 93% found once; its top ten account for around 0.37%. Naive CD45RA+ and memory CD45RA-negative subsets were split from CD4+ cells. This CDR3 has 12 residues. CDR1 and CDR2 from the germline V gene are SGDLS and YYNGEE. Trimming removed 3 bases from V and 5 bases from J, with 8 bases in between.

This TCR came from a man between 18 and 29 years old in good health. Some clones in this sample may be carry-over from other donors' samples. The chain joins TRBV9 to TRBJ2-5; D gene uncertain. Material: naive CD4+ T cells from PBMCs. Subset indicated: CD45RA+ positively selected. This CDR3 is CASSEPSETQYF. CDR3 DNA sequence: TGTGCCAGCAGCGAACCCTCGGAGACCCAGTACTTC.